One T cell receptor (beta chain) is described in this entry. This sample is part of a study of blood T cell repertoires in COVID-19. Turning to the study itself: Samples came from the United States, Italy and Spain, spanning acute and convalescent COVID-19. The cDNA or gDNA used as material had been derived from T cells, B-cell-depleted T cells, or PBMCs.

CDR1 SGHTA and CDR2 FQGNSA come from the germline V gene. The CDR3 is 16 residues long. Trimming removed 2 bases from V and 5 bases from J, with 18 bases in between. Produced via immunoSEQ multiplex PCR; TCRdb's table is partial and in-frame only. The sample lists some 260,000 clones, around 84% occurring once. The material sequenced was PBMCs or T cells enriched from blood (not recorded which). The V and J genes are TRBV7-2 and TRBJ1-1; D possibly corresponds to TRBD1 (6 bases). This TCR was recovered from a man aged 25-40 years with acute COVID-19. The CDR3 DNA reads TGTGCCAGCAGCTTAAATGCCCGGGGAGGGGGGACTGAAGCTTTCTTT. Protein: CASSLNARGGGTEAFF. Full variable domain (remainder filled in from reference TRBV7-2 and TRBJ1-1): GAGVSQSPSNKVTEKGKDVELRCDPISGHTALYWYRQSLGQGLEFLIYFQGNSAPDKSGLPSDRFSAERTGGSVSTLTIQRTQQEDSAVYLCASSLNARGGGTEAFFGQGTRLTVV.